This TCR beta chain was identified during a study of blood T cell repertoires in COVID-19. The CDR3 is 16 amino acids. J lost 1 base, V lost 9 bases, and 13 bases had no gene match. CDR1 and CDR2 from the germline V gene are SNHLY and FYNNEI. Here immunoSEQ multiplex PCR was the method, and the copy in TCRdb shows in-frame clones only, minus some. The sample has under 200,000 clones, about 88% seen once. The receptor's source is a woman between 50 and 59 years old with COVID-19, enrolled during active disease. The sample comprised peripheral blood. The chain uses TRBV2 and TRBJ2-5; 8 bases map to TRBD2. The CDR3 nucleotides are TGTGCCAGTACTGTCGCCCCGGGACTAGGCCAAGAGACCCAGTACTTC. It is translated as CASTVAPGLGQETQYF.